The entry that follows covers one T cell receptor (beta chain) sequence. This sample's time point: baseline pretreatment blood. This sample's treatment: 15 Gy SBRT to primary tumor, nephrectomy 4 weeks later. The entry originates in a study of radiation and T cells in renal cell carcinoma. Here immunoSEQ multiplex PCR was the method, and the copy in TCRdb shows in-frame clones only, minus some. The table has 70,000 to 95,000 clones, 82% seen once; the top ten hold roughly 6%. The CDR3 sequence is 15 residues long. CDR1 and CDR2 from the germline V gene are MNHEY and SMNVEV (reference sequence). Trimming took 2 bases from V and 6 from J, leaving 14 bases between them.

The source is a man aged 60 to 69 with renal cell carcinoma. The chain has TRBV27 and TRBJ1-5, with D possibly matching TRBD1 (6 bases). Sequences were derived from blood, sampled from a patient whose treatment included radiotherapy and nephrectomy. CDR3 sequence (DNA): TGTGCCAGCAGTTTAGCCAGGGGTGGGGGTCAGCCCCAGCATTTT. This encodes CASSLARGGGQPQHF.